The rows below give T cell receptor beta chains drawn from one sample of a study of early T cells in non-severe SARS-CoV-2 infection. TCRdb recomputed calls from the 5' RACE reads with MiXCR, one row per CDR3 protein. Of over 30,000 distinct CDR3 sequences in the sample, around 5.7% are singletons; the top ten hold about 5.3%. Material for sequencing was whole blood. These receptors came from an adult who was a healthcare worker with PCR-confirmed SARS-CoV-2 infection or an uninfected control (not recorded which). Both conserved end residues are part of each CDR3. The order of the fields is clone size, D gene, V gene, J gene, CDR3 length, CDR3 DNA, CDR3 protein. A D gene is named only where the DNA matches it firmly. Some rows have no size entry. The others give once, few or many, or a class for an expanded clone.

clone size: many; D gene: NA; V gene: TRBV24-1; J gene: TRBJ2-5; CDR3 length: 15; CDR3 DNA: TGTGCCACCAGGATGACAGGCGATCCTCAAGAGACCCAGTACTTC; CDR3 protein: CATRMTGDPQETQYF
clone size: many; D gene: NA; V gene: TRBV20-1; J gene: TRBJ2-3; CDR3 length: 13; CDR3 DNA: TGCAGTGCTAGTACGTGGAGCCCAGATACGCAGTATTTT; CDR3 protein: CSASTWSPDTQYF
clone size: many; D gene: NA; V gene: TRBV27; J gene: TRBJ2-3; CDR3 length: 16; CDR3 DNA: TGTGCCAGCAGTTTAAATTCGCTCAGCCGCACAGATACGCAGTATTTT; CDR3 protein: CASSLNSLSRTDTQYF
clone size: many; D gene: TRBD2; V gene: TRBV20-1; J gene: TRBJ2-1; CDR3 length: 15; CDR3 DNA: TGCAGTGCTGGACTAGCGGGGCAATCCTACAATGAGCAGTTCTTC; CDR3 protein: CSAGLAGQSYNEQFF
clone size: many; D gene: NA; V gene: TRBV6-5; J gene: TRBJ1-6; CDR3 length: 12; CDR3 DNA: TGTGCCAGCAGTTTCAGGAATTCACCCCTCCACTTT; CDR3 protein: CASSFRNSPLHF
clone size: few; D gene: NA; V gene: TRBV18; J gene: TRBJ1-5; CDR3 length: 13; CDR3 DNA: TGTGCCAGCTCACCTTCGCTCCGTGCGCCCCAGCATTTT; CDR3 protein: CASSPSLRAPQHF
clone size: many; D gene: TRBD2; V gene: TRBV5-1; J gene: TRBJ2-3; CDR3 length: 14; CDR3 DNA: TGCGCCAGCAGCTTGGAGACTAGCGGGGATACGCAGTATTTT; CDR3 protein: CASSLETSGDTQYF
clone size: NA; D gene: NA; V gene: TRBV4-1; J gene: TRBJ2-7; CDR3 length: 14; CDR3 DNA: TGCGCCAGCAGCCCGGACAGTCCGGCGGGCGAGCAGTACTTC; CDR3 protein: CASSPDSPAGEQYF
clone size: many; D gene: TRBD1; V gene: TRBV7-9; J gene: TRBJ1-2; CDR3 length: 15; CDR3 DNA: TGTGCCAGCAGCTTAGGTTCAGGGGGCGCGAAAGGCTACACCTTC; CDR3 protein: CASSLGSGGAKGYTF
clone size: few; D gene: NA; V gene: TRBV7-2; J gene: TRBJ2-7; CDR3 length: 14; CDR3 DNA: TGTGCCAGCAGCTTCGGGGTAACGGGCTACGAGCAGTACTTC; CDR3 protein: CASSFGVTGYEQYF
clone size: NA; D gene: NA; V gene: TRBV18; J gene: TRBJ1-3; CDR3 length: 13; CDR3 DNA: TGTGCCAGCTCACCATACGGACGAAACACCATATATTTT; CDR3 protein: CASSPYGRNTIYF
clone size: many; D gene: NA; V gene: TRBV7-9; J gene: TRBJ1-1; CDR3 length: 16; CDR3 DNA: TGTGCCAGCAGCTCCACCCGACAGAGAAGGAACACTGAAGCTTTCTTT; CDR3 protein: CASSSTRQRRNTEAFF
clone size: many; D gene: TRBD2; V gene: TRBV30; J gene: TRBJ2-1; CDR3 length: 17; CDR3 DNA: TGTGCCTGGAGTCTTTTAATTGGGCGGGAGGTTCACAATGAGCAGTTCTTC; CDR3 protein: CAWSLLIGREVHNEQFF
clone size: few; D gene: TRBD1; V gene: TRBV7-2; J gene: TRBJ1-3; CDR3 length: 15; CDR3 DNA: TGTGCCAGCAGCAAGGACAGGGGACCTGGAAACACCATATATTTT; CDR3 protein: CASSKDRGPGNTIYF
clone size: many; D gene: TRBD2; V gene: TRBV4-1; J gene: TRBJ2-5; CDR3 length: 16; CDR3 DNA: TGCGCCAGCAGCCAAGGGTCTAGCGGGAAATCAGAGACCCAGTACTTC; CDR3 protein: CASSQGSSGKSETQYF
clone size: many; D gene: TRBD2; V gene: TRBV14; J gene: TRBJ2-1; CDR3 length: 16; CDR3 DNA: TGTGCCAGCAGCCAAGAGAGACTAGCGGCCCGGGATGAGCAGTTCTTC; CDR3 protein: CASSQERLAARDEQFF
clone size: many; D gene: NA; V gene: TRBV7-2; J gene: TRBJ1-3; CDR3 length: 12; CDR3 DNA: TGTGCCAGCAGCTTACAGGGGAACACCATATATTTT; CDR3 protein: CASSLQGNTIYF